The TCR beta chain described here comes from a study of blood T cell repertoires in COVID-19. Authors' analysis steps: The assay estimated nucleated cells by amplifying reference gene primers. The method was immunoSEQ multiplex PCR; TCRdb's version includes in-frame clones alone and lacks a portion of them. V and J calls and clone size come straight from that table; D and trimming were deduced from the DNA. The sample includes some 33,000 clones, more than 65% of them seen just once. Trimming pared 2 bases from V and 4 bases from J, leaving 20 bases between. The CDR3 is made up of 17 amino acids. Germline CDR1 and CDR2: SNHLY and FYNNEI.

The sequence was collected from a human donor in a cohort sampled during active COVID-19. This chain links TRBV2 with TRBJ1-1; possibly TRBD1 for D (6 bases). The sequenced material came from peripheral blood. The DNA for the CDR3 is TGTGCCAGCAGTGAATGGGGTCGGGCAGGGGAAGGCACTGAAGCTTTCTTT. Its protein product is CASSEWGRAGEGTEAFF.